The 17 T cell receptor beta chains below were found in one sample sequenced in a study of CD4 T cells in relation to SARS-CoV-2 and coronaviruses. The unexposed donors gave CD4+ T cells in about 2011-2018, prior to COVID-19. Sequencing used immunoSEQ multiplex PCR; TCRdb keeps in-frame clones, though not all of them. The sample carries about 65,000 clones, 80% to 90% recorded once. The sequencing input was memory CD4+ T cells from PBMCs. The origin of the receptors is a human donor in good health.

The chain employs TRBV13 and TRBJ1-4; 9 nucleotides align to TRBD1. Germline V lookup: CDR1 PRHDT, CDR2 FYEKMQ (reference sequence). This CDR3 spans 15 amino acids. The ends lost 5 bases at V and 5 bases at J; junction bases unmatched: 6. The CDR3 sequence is CASSQRTGENEKLFF. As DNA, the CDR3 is TGTGCCAGCAGCCAAAGGACAGGGGAGAATGAAAAACTGTTTTTT.

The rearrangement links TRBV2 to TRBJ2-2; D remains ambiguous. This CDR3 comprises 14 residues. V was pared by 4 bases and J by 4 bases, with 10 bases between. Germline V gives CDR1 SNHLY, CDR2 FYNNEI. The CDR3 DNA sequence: TGTGCCAGCAGTGTTCGGCAGACCACCGGGGAGCTGTTTTTT. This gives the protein CASSVRQTTGELFF.

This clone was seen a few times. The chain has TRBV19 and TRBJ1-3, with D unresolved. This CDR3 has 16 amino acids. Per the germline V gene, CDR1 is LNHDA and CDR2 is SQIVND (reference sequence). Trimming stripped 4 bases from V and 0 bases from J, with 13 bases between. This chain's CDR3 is CASSRHDTSSGNTIYF. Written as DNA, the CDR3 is TGTGCCAGTAGTAGACACGACACCAGCTCTGGAAACACCATATATTTT. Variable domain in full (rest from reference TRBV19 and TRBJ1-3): DGGITQSPKYLFRKEGQNVTLSCEQNLNHDAMYWYRQDPGQGLRLIYYSQIVNDFQKGDIAEGYSVSREKKESFPLTVTSAQKNPTAFYLCASSRHDTSSGNTIYFGEGSWLTVV.

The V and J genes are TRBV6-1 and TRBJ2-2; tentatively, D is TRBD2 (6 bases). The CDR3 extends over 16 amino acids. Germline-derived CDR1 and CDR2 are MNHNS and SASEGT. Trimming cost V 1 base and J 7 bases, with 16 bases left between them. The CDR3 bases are TGTGCCAGCAGTGAAGGGATTTCAGCGGGTAACGGGGAGCTGTTTTTT. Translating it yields CASSEGISAGNGELFF.

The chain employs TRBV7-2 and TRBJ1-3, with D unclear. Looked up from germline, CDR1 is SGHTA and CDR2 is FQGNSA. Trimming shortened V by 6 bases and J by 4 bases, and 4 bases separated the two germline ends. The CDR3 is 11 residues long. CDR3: CASSEGNTIYF. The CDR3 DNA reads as TGTGCCAGCAGTGAAGGAAACACCATATATTTT. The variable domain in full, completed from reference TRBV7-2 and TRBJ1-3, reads GAGVSQSPSNKVTEKGKDVELRCDPISGHTALYWYRQSLGQGLEFLIYFQGNSAPDKSGLPSDRFSAERTGGSVSTLTIQRTQQEDSAVYLCASSEGNTIYFGEGSWLTVV.

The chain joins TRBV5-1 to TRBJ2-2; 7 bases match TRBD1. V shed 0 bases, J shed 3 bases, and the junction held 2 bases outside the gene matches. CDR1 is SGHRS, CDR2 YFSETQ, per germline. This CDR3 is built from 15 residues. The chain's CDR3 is CASSLEGTDTGELFF. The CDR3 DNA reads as TGCGCCAGCAGCTTGGAAGGGACAGACACCGGGGAGCTGTTTTTT.

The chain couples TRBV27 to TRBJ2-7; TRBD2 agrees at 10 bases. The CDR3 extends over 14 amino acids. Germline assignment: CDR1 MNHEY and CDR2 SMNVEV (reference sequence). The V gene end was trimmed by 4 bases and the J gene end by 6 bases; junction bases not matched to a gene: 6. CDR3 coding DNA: TGTGCCAGCAGTTCACCGGGACTAGCGATCGAGCAGTACTTC. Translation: CASSSPGLAIEQYF.

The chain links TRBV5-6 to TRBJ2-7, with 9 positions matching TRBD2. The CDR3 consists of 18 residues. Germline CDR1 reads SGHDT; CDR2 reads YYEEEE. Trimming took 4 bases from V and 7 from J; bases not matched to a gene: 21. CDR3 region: CASSPRDRGRAGSREQYF. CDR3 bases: TGTGCCAGCAGCCCCCGGGATCGCGGGAGGGCCGGGTCTCGAGAGCAGTACTTC.

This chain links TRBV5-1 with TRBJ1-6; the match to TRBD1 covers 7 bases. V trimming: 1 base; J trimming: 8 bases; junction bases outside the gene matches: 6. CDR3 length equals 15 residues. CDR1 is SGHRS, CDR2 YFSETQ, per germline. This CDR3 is CASSLSGDRDSPLHF. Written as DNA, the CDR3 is TGCGCCAGCAGCTTGTCCGGGGACAGAGATTCACCCCTCCACTTT.

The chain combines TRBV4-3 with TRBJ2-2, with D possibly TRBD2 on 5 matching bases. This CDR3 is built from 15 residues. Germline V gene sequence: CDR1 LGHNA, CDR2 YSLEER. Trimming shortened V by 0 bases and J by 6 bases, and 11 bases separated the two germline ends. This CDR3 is CASSQDGRGPGELFF. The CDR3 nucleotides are TGCGCCAGCAGCCAAGACGGCCGAGGGCCCGGGGAGCTGTTTTTT.

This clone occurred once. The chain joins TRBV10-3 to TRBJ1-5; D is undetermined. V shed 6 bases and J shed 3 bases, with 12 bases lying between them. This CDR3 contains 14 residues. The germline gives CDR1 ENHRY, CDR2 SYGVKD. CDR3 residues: CAISPDHSNQPQHF. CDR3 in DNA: TGTGCCATCAGCCCGGATCACTCCAATCAGCCCCAGCATTTT.

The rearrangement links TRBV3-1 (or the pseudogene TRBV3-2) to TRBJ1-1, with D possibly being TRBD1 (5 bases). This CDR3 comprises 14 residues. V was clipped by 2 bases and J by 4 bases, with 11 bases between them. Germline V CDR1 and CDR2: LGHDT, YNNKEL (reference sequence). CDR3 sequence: CASSQQGSSTEAFF. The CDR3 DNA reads TGTGCCAGCAGCCAACAGGGTAGTAGCACTGAAGCTTTCTTT.

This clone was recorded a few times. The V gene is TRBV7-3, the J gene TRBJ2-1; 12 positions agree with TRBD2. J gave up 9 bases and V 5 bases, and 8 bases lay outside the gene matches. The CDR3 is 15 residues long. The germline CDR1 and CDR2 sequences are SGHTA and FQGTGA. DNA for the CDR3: TGTGCCAGCAGCGATTCTAGCGGGAGGGCCGTTGAGCAGTTCTTC. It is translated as CASSDSSGRAVEQFF.

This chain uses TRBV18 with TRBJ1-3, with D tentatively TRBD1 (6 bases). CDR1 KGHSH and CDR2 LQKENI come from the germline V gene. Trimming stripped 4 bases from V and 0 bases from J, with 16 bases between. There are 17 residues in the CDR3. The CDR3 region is CASSLRRQAYSGNTIYF. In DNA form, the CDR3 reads TGTGCCAGCTCACTACGGAGACAGGCCTACTCTGGAAACACCATATATTTT.

CDR3 coding DNA: TGTGCCACCAGCAGACACAATTCACCCCTCCACTTT. Translated: CATSRHNSPLHF. The J gene is TRBJ1-6, the V gene TRBV15; D ambiguous. CDR3 size: 12 residues. V lost 2 bases and J lost 7, with 3 bases in between. Per the germline V gene, CDR1 is LNHNV and CDR2 is YYDKDF (reference sequence). Drawing the rest from reference TRBV15 and TRBJ1-6, the complete variable domain is DAMVIQNPRYQVTQFGKPVTLSCSQTLNHNVMYWYQQKSSQAPKLLFHYYDKDFNNEADTPDNFQSRRPNTSFCFLDIRSPGLGDTAMYLCATSRHNSPLHFGNGTRLTVT.

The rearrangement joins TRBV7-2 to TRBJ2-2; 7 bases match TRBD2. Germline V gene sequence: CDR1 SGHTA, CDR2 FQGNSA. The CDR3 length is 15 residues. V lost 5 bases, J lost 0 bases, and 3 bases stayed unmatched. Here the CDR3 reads CASSRGLANTGELFF. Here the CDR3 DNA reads TGTGCCAGCAGCAGAGGACTAGCGAACACCGGGGAGCTGTTTTTT. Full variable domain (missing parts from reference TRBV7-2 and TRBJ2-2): GAGVSQSPSNKVTEKGKDVELRCDPISGHTALYWYRQSLGQGLEFLIYFQGNSAPDKSGLPSDRFSAERTGGSVSTLTIQRTQQEDSAVYLCASSRGLANTGELFFGEGSRLTVL.

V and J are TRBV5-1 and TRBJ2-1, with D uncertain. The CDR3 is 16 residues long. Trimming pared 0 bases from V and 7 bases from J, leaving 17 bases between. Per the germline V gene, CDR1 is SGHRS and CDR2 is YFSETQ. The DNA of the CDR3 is TGCGCCAGCAGCTTGGACGGCAGTCCATATGATAATGAGCAGTTCTTC. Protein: CASSLDGSPYDNEQFF.